The 2 T cell receptor beta chains below come from one sample, sequenced in a study of blood T cell repertoires in COVID-19. Profiled with immunoSEQ multiplex PCR; TCRdb holds only in-frame clones, not every one. Of approximately 190,000 clones in the sample, over 80% were seen once. Sequencing input: peripheral blood. The receptors originated from a middle-aged woman with acute or convalescent COVID-19.

The V gene is TRBV11-2, the J gene TRBJ2-1; D might be TRBD2 (6 bases). This CDR3 spans 17 amino acids. CDR1 is SGHAT and CDR2 is FQNNGV in the germline V gene. The V end was cut by 5 bases, the J end by 4 bases, with 21 bases between. CDR3 region: CASSPYLGSGPYNEQFF. The CDR3 bases are TGTGCCAGCAGCCCTTACTTGGGGAGCGGGCCTTACAATGAGCAGTTCTTC. The full variable domain, with the rest looked up from reference TRBV11-2 and TRBJ2-1, is EAGVAQSPRYKIIEKRQSVAFWCNPISGHATLYWYQQILGQGPKLLIQFQNNGVVDDSQLPKDRFSAERLKGVDSTLKIQPAKLEDSAVYLCASSPYLGSGPYNEQFFGPGTRLTVL.

This chain connects TRBV28 to TRBJ1-5; 10 nucleotides line up with TRBD1. The length of the CDR3 is 15 residues. CDR1 and CDR2 (germline): MDHEN, SYDVKM. V dropped 5 bases and J dropped 5; count of bases not matched to a gene: 6. Here the CDR3 reads CASSLTGQGDQPQHF. CDR3 DNA sequence: TGTGCCAGCAGTCTAACCGGACAGGGGGATCAGCCCCAGCATTTT.